Reported below is one T cell receptor (beta chain). This specimen comes from a study of blood T cell repertoires in COVID-19. Overall study: From T cells, B-cell-depleted T cells, or PBMCs came the material, which was cDNA or gDNA.

Authors' data handling: Reference gene primer amplification yielded estimated nucleated cell counts. Libraries were prepared by immunoSEQ multiplex PCR; TCRdb keeps only in-frame clonotypes and omits some of them. V, J and clone size are taken as reported in that table, and D and trimming were inferred from the DNA itself. The table shows about 250,000 clones, with approximately 83% occurring only once. The CDR3 length is 13 residues. The V segment lost 6 bases and the J segment 4 bases; nucleotides outside the gene matches: 7. Germline-derived CDR1 and CDR2 are GTSNPN and SVGIG (reference sequence).

This chain uses TRBV30 with TRBJ1-2; 8 nucleotides align to TRBD1. The receptor was isolated from an elderly man with acute or convalescent COVID-19. The sequencing sample was made of peripheral blood. Here the CDR3 reads CACLTQGVYGYTF. Here the CDR3 DNA reads TGTGCCTGCTTAACACAGGGGGTCTATGGCTACACCTTC.